This TCR beta chain is from a study of T cell clones after liver transplantation. Study information: Immunosuppression withdrawal was tried within 2 years after liver transplantation in this trial. A pre-transplant mixed lymphocyte reaction with TCRbeta sequencing defined graft-donor-reactive clones followed in post-transplant blood. Without induction therapy, subjects received standard immunosuppression until 12-24 months post-transplant.

Clones were sequenced by immunoSEQ multiplex PCR, and TCRdb holds only the in-frame ones, with some missing. This table has about 9,200 clones, approximately 82% appearing once. Germline V gene sequence: CDR1 SGHTA, CDR2 FQGNSA. V lost 1 base and J 2 bases, leaving 13 bases between the germline ends. The CDR3 totals 16 residues. The chain couples TRBV7-2 to TRBJ2-3; D is uncertain. The sequencing used CD8+ T cells from blood, collected at the 22-month timepoint. The origin of this receptor is a human patient who received a liver transplant. Some T cells may be the graft donor's. Written as DNA, the CDR3 is TGTGCCAGCAGCTTAGACCCCTGGGGTACCACAGATACGCAGTATTTT. It translates to CASSLDPWGTTDTQYF.